The rows below give T cell receptor beta chains drawn from one sample of a study of cytomegalovirus exposure and HLA in healthy donors. Profiling relied on immunoSEQ multiplex PCR, and the TCRdb table lists in-frame clones only, not all of them. Among 130,000 or so clones listed, 60% to 80% were seen once. Sequences were obtained from PBMCs. All receptors derive from a male donor in good health and CMV-seronegative. CDR3s include the opening cysteine and the closing phenylalanine or tryptophan. D genes are given only for firm matches. Some rows mark clone size as missing; the rest say once, few, many or name a class of expanded clone.

v_call	j_call	d_call	clone_size	cdr3_nt	cdr3_aa
TRBV7-9	TRBJ2-2	TRBD2	once	TGTGCCAGCAGCCTCTTAGCGGGGCCCGGCGGGGAGCTGTTTTTT	CASSLLAGPGGELFF
TRBV7-2	TRBJ1-4	TRBD1	-	TGTGCCAGCAGCTTAGCCCGGACAGGGGATCCAACTAATGAAAAACTGTTTTTT	CASSLARTGDPTNEKLFF
TRBV5-8	TRBJ1-2	-	once	TGTGCCAGCAGCTTGGCTCCCGTCCAGGGGATTTCGCATGGCTACACCTTC	CASSLAPVQGISHGYTF
TRBV13	TRBJ2-2	TRBD2	-	TGTGCCAGCAGCCGGGAAGGTCTAGCGGCGAACACCGGGGAGCTGTTTTTT	CASSREGLAANTGELFF
TRBV5-1	TRBJ2-5	-	few	TGCGCCAGCAGCTTGGTAGGGGAAGAGACCCAGTACTTC	CASSLVGEETQYF
TRBV7-2	TRBJ1-5	TRBD1	-	TGTGCCAGCAGCCCGGATGGACAGGGCTTCGGCCAGCCCCAGCATTTT	CASSPDGQGFGQPQHF
TRBV4-1	TRBJ2-7	-	-	TGCGCCAGCAGCCAAGATTGGCGGACTCTTGAGCAGTACTTC	CASSQDWRTLEQYF
TRBV4-1	TRBJ1-4	-	-	TGCGCCAGCAGCCACGCCGGGAGGGAATTTAATGAAAAACTGTTTTTT	CASSHAGREFNEKLFF
TRBV7-2	TRBJ1-5	-	few	TGTGCCAGCAGCCAGAGGGGCAATCAGCCCCAGCATTTT	CASSQRGNQPQHF
TRBV19	TRBJ2-7	TRBD1	-	TGTGCCAGTAGTATATTGACAGGGTACGAGCAGTACTTC	CASSILTGYEQYF
TRBV7-9	TRBJ2-1	TRBD2	-	TGTGCCAGCAGCTTGTCGGGGGGAAGGGATGAGCAGTTCTTC	CASSLSGGRDEQFF
TRBV4-3	TRBJ2-1	-	-	TGCGCCAGCAGCCAAGATCTGAGGCGGGGAGGCGGTGAGCAGTTCTTC	CASSQDLRRGGGEQFF
TRBV30	TRBJ2-7	TRBD1	-	TGTGCCTGGAGCGGGACAGAGCCCTACGAGCAGTACTTC	CAWSGTEPYEQYF
TRBV2	TRBJ2-1	-	few	TGTGCCAGCAGTGGAGGGTACAATGAGCAGTTCTTC	CASSGGYNEQFF
TRBV19	TRBJ2-5	TRBD1	-	TGTGCCAGTAGTATAGACGGACCCCGACAGGGGGGCCAAGAGACCCAGTACTTC	CASSIDGPRQGGQETQYF
TRBV5-1	TRBJ2-7	TRBD1	few	TGCGCCAGCAGCTCCTACGGGACAGGGGACGACGAGCAGTACTTC	CASSSYGTGDDEQYF
TRBV7-3	TRBJ2-7	TRBD2	-	TGTGCCAGCAGCTCTAGCGGGGGGTACGAGCAGTACTTC	CASSSSGGYEQYF
TRBV4-2	TRBJ2-1	TRBD1	-	TGTGCCAGCAGCCAAGATCGACAGGGTACTGAGCAGTTCTTC	CASSQDRQGTEQFF
TRBV7-2	TRBJ1-2	-	-	TGTGCCAGCAGCTTAAGGAGGGGGGGATATGGCTACACCTTC	CASSLRRGGYGYTF
TRBV5-4	TRBJ1-6	TRBD1	few	TGTGCCAGCAGCCAAGGGACAGATAATTCACCCCTCCACTTT	CASSQGTDNSPLHF
TRBV5-1	TRBJ2-7	TRBD2	-	TGCGCCAGCAGCTTGGGGGGAGGGATCGACGAGCAGTACTTC	CASSLGGGIDEQYF
TRBV18	TRBJ1-5	-	once	TGTGCCAGCTCACCATTCAACCAGGGAGGGCAGCCCCAGCATTTT	CASSPFNQGGQPQHF
TRBV7-2	TRBJ1-4	TRBD1	once	TGTGCCAGCAGCTGGAAGGGGGACAGGCAAGAAAAACTGTTTTTT	CASSWKGDRQEKLFF
TRBV4-3	TRBJ2-1	TRBD1	-	TGCGCCAGCAGCCACCTCCTCTCCGGGACAGGGAGTCCCTCGAATGAGCAGTTCTTC	CASSHLLSGTGSPSNEQFF
TRBV5-1	TRBJ2-1	TRBD1	-	TGCGCCAGCAGCTTGGCCGGACAGGGCCCCTACAATGAGCAGTTCTTC	CASSLAGQGPYNEQFF
TRBV4-2	TRBJ2-7	-	-	TGTGCCAGCAGCCAAGCTGCGCGGTTGAGCTCCTACGAGCAGTACTTC	CASSQAARLSSYEQYF
TRBV11-3	TRBJ2-1	TRBD2	once	TGTGCCAGCACCTTGGGACGAGCGGGGGCCGTCTCCTACAATGAGCAGTTCTTC	CASTLGRAGAVSYNEQFF
TRBV19	TRBJ2-2	TRBD2	-	TGTGCCAGTAGCCCCTCGCGGGGGGCTCCTTTGTCCACCGGGGAGCTGTTTTTT	CASSPSRGAPLSTGELFF
TRBV10-3	TRBJ2-6	TRBD1	few	TGTGCCACTTCACAGGGGAATACTGGGGCCAACGTCCTGACTTTC	CATSQGNTGANVLTF
TRBV7-2	TRBJ2-7	TRBD2	-	TGTGCCAGCAGCCCTAGCGGGGGGTACGAGCAGTACTTC	CASSPSGGYEQYF
TRBV12-5	TRBJ2-7	-	-	TGTGCTAGTGGTTCTGCCTACGAGCAGTACTTC	CASGSAYEQYF
TRBV9	TRBJ2-2	TRBD2	-	TGTGCCAGCAGGAGTGCGGGGGGCACCGGGGAGCTGTTTTTT	CASRSAGGTGELFF
TRBV6-6	TRBJ2-4	-	few	TGTGCCAGCAGCTCCCAAAACATTCAGTACTTC	CASSSQNIQYF
TRBV30	TRBJ1-6	-	-	TGTGCCTGGACCCGACAGAGCTATAATTCACCCCTCCACTTT	CAWTRQSYNSPLHF
TRBV6-5	TRBJ2-5	-	-	TGTGCCAGCAGTTTCGTCAGCCAAGAGACCCAGTACTTC	CASSFVSQETQYF
TRBV14	TRBJ2-7	TRBD1	-	TGTGCCAGCAGCTACGGGACAGGTCCCTACGAGCAGTACTTC	CASSYGTGPYEQYF
TRBV6-5	TRBJ1-6	-	-	TGTGCCAGCAGTTACGACAATAATTCACCCCTCCACTTT	CASSYDNNSPLHF
TRBV6-4	TRBJ2-3	-	-	TGTGCCAGCAGTGAAACCAGCGGGCCCGTTACGCAGTATTTT	CASSETSGPVTQYF
TRBV9	TRBJ1-6	-	-	TGTGCCAGCAGCGCCCAAGGAGGGCAGGATAATTCACCCCTCCACTTT	CASSAQGGQDNSPLHF
TRBV7-2	TRBJ2-1	TRBD2	-	TGTGCCAGCAGCCATCCCGGACTAGCGGGGGCGGGGGAGCAGTTCTTC	CASSHPGLAGAGEQFF
TRBV5-6	TRBJ2-5	-	-	TGTGCCAGCAGCTTTTTCGGGGGGCAGGAAGAGACCCAGTACTTC	CASSFFGGQEETQYF
TRBV6-5	TRBJ1-2	TRBD1	-	TGTGCCAGCAGTTGGGGGCAGGGGGACTATGGCTACACCTTC	CASSWGQGDYGYTF
TRBV30	TRBJ2-1	TRBD2	-	TGTGCCTGGAGTGAGGGACTAGCATACAATGAGCAGTTCTTC	CAWSEGLAYNEQFF
TRBV7-2	TRBJ1-1	-	few	TGTGCCAGCAGCTTAGGAGTGTTCTACACTGAAGCTTTCTTT	CASSLGVFYTEAFF
TRBV6-4	TRBJ2-4	-	few	TGTGCCAGCAGTGAAACCCCAGGGGCCCACATTCAGTACTTC	CASSETPGAHIQYF
TRBV2	TRBJ2-5	TRBD1	-	TGTGCCAGCAGCGACCCGGGACAGGGCCGGGGAGAGACCCAGTACTTC	CASSDPGQGRGETQYF
TRBV5-1	TRBJ2-7	TRBD1	-	TGCGCCAGCAGCTTGCGATCCGGGACAGGGGTCTACGAGCAGTACTTC	CASSLRSGTGVYEQYF
TRBV11-2	TRBJ1-2	TRBD1	few	TGTGCCAGCAGCAACCCGGGACAGGGATATGGCTACACCTTC	CASSNPGQGYGYTF
TRBV4-3	TRBJ1-2	-	-	TGCGCCAGCAGTCGATGGGGTGCAGGGTATGGCTACACCTTC	CASSRWGAGYGYTF
TRBV30	TRBJ2-7	TRBD1	-	TGTGCCTGGAAGAGGGACAGGGACTACGAGCAGTACTTC	CAWKRDRDYEQYF
TRBV11-3	TRBJ1-4	-	-	TGTGCCAGCAGCTTAGCGGCAGGGCGTAATGAAAAACTGTTTTTT	CASSLAAGRNEKLFF
TRBV7-8	TRBJ2-1	-	-	TGTGCCAGCAGCACTTACTATGCGGGCGTTCAAAATGAGCAGTTCTTC	CASSTYYAGVQNEQFF
TRBV5-1	TRBJ1-4	TRBD1	-	TGTGCCAGCAGCGGGGACAGGGTGGAACTGTTTTTT	CASSGDRVELFF
TRBV7-8	TRBJ1-5	TRBD1	-	TGTGCCAGCAGCCCCAACAGGGGGGAAGGTCAGCCCCAGCATTTT	CASSPNRGEGQPQHF
TRBV27	TRBJ1-1	TRBD1	-	TGTGCCAGCAGTCTCGGGACAGGGAACACTGAAGCTTTCTTT	CASSLGTGNTEAFF